These 4 T cell receptor beta chains were all obtained from the same sample, sequenced in a study of blood T cell repertoires in COVID-19. Clones were read by immunoSEQ multiplex PCR, and TCRdb kept only the in-frame ones, dropping some. This repertoire shows approximately 390,000 clones, more than 75% found once; its top ten account for 2% to 2.5%. Material for sequencing was peripheral blood. All receptors derive from a woman between 55 and 75 years old with COVID-19, enrolled during active disease.

The rearrangement joins TRBV7-9 to TRBJ1-2; no clear D gene. The V and J ends lost 1 base and 7 bases respectively, with 7 bases between them. Germline CDR1 and CDR2: SEHNR and FQNEAQ (reference sequence). The CDR3 totals 12 residues. The DNA for the CDR3 is TGTGCCAGCAGCTTAGATGTTCGTGGCTACACCTTC. Its translation: CASSLDVRGYTF.

This chain connects TRBV5-6 to TRBJ2-2; perhaps TRBD2 as D (6 bases). Germline CDR1 SGHDT, CDR2 YYEEEE. V lost 5 bases, J lost 3 bases, and 8 bases lay in between. This CDR3 region has 13 residues. The CDR3 DNA reads TGTGCCAGCAGAGGGGACTACACCGGGGAGCTGTTTTTT. This sequence encodes CASRGDYTGELFF.

This chain connects TRBV7-3 to TRBJ1-6; TRBD1 aligns across 8 bases. Looked up from germline, CDR1 is SGHTA and CDR2 is FQGTGA. With 2 bases clipped from V and 10 bases from J, the junction kept 4 bases outside the gene matches. The CDR3 extends over 14 amino acids. The CDR3 DNA reads as TGTGCCAGCAGCTTAGGACAGGGACAATCACCCCTCCACTTT. The encoded protein is CASSLGQGQSPLHF.

V usage is TRBV3-1 (or the pseudogene TRBV3-2) and J usage is TRBJ2-3; TRBD2 might be the D (5 bases). Trimming pared 4 bases from V and 4 bases from J, leaving 12 bases between. Germline V gives CDR1 LGHDT, CDR2 YNNKEL (reference sequence). The CDR3 runs to 14 residues. CDR3 coding DNA: TGTGCCAGCAGCCGGCAGGTGAGGGCAGATACGCAGTATTTT. Encoded protein: CASSRQVRADTQYF.